Detailed here is one T cell receptor (beta chain). The antigen is undetermined. The data stem from a study of shared clonotypes between healthy human individuals. Study-level points and caveats: Clonotype sharing among donors was thought likely to change with sequencing depth.

Assay used: immunoSEQ multiplex PCR; TCRdb lists only in-frame clones, some missing. Among fewer than 1.4 million clones, 70% to 80% were seen once, and the ten largest hold 0.61%. Trimming took 0 bases from V and 2 from J, leaving 11 bases between them. The CDR3 is 15 amino acids. The V gene's germline CDR1 is WSHSY and CDR2 SAAADI. Sequencing used memory CD4+ T cells from PBMCs. Regarding subset: CD45RA-negative fraction. The V and J genes are TRBV10-2 and TRBJ2-7; D not certain. This TCR was recovered from a man aged 18 to 29 in good health. Some clones in this sample may be carry-over from other donors' samples. CDR3 nucleotides: TGCGCCAGCAGTGAGTCTTTGCGGAGTCCCTACGAGCAGTACTTC. Translated: CASSESLRSPYEQYF.